This entry describes one TCR beta chain. Its binding antigen is unknown. One base away there is no much larger clone; base qualities are not given. This sample was taken from a study of blood T cell repertoires in COVID-19 (dated by TCRdb to the early 2020s). For the wider study: Collaborator samples came from the United States, Italy and Spain and covered acute and convalescent phases of COVID-19. The material from the prospective study consisted of cDNA or gDNA derived from T cells, B-cell-depleted T cells, or PBMCs. Deeply sampled blood TCRbeta repertoires from subjects exposed to, actively infected with, or recovered from COVID-19 were included in the dataset. The repertoires were released in a freely available public database intended as a resource for research on the immune response to SARS-CoV-2. The samples were drawn from two sources: the first 160 participants of the ongoing ImmuneRACE study, and over 950 subjects contributed by 6 global collaborators. A de-identified subject ID, COVID-19 status, age in years and sex were almost always included in the sample metadata. Where HLA class I and class II types were available, the types were taken from metadata supplied by the sample provider, not from assay-based typing.

The immunoSEQ Assay, a bias-controlled multiplex PCR, was used to amplify TCRbeta CDR3 regions from genomic DNA. In the original analysis: The number of nucleated cells in each sample was estimated by amplification of reference gene primers within the assay. To quantify the absolute abundance of each unique TCRbeta CDR3 rearrangement, sequence reads were collapsed and filtered. For each sample, productive Simpson clonality was calculated as the square root of Simpson's diversity index across productive rearrangements. TCRdb took this table from immuneACCESS and kept in-frame rearrangements with V and J called. Such tables lack part of the clones; where checked against another copy, unresolved V genes explain under half of the gap, and the rest is unexplained. V and J calls and clone size come straight from that table; D and trimming were deduced from the DNA. The sample has tens of thousands of clones on record, about 81% of them singletons. The ten top clones hold approximately 12% of the sample.

General study outcomes and caveats: The quantity of clinical and demographic metadata differed by source and by participant and was supplied without curation.

Relative to germline, V is missing 4 bases and J is missing 5 bases, with 11 bases of the junction outside any gene match. CDR1 and CDR2 (SGHVS, FQNEAQ) derive from the germline V gene. Including cysteine and phenylalanine, the CDR3 has 17 amino acids. The read is trimmed to its CDR3 DNA, 51 bases read in frame from base 1. Collaborating institutions collected whole blood in K2EDTA tubes following their own protocols. For TCRbeta analysis, collaborator samples were shipped as frozen whole blood, as isolated PBMCs, or as DNA extracted from either sample type. Sequencing was performed on peripheral blood. This clonotype originated in a human donor in a cohort sampled during active COVID-19. The V gene is TRBV7-8 and the J gene is TRBJ2-1; TRBD1 fits 10 bases in the junction. The CDR3 in this case is CASSYPKPGQGNNEQFF. The bases read TGTGCCAGCAGCTATCCTAAACCGGGACAGGGGAACAATGAGCAGTTCTTC.